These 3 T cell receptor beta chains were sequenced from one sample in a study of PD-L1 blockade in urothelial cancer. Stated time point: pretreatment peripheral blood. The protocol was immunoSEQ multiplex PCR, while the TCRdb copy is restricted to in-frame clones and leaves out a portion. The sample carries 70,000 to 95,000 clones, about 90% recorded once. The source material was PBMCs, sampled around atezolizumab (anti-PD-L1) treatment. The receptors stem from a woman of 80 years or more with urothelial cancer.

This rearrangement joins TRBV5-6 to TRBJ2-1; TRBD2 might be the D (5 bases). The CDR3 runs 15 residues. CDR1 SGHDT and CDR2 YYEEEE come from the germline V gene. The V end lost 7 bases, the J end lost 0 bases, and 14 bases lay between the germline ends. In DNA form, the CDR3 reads TGTGCCAGCGGGGAGCTCCTGAGCTCCTACAATGAGCAGTTCTTC. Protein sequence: CASGELLSSYNEQFF.

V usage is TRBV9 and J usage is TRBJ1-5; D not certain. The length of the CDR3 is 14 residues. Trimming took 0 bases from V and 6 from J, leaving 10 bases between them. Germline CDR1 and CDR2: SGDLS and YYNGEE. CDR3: CASSVGGGLQPQHF. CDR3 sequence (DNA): TGTGCCAGCAGCGTAGGGGGAGGGCTTCAGCCCCAGCATTTT.

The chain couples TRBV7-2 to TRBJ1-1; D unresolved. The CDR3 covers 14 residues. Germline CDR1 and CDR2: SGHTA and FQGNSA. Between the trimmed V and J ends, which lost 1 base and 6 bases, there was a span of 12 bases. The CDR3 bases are TGTGCCAGCAGCTTAGTTCCGGGTAGCGCTGAAGCTTTCTTT. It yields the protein CASSLVPGSAEAFF.